Following are 28 T cell receptor beta chains from one sample sequenced in a study of OX40 agonist ivuxolimab in advanced cancers. Assay used: immunoSEQ multiplex PCR; TCRdb lists only in-frame clones, some missing. The sample holds 84,000 or so clones, roughly 84% seen once. Specimen: CD4+ or CD8+ T cells sorted from blood, collected in a trial of the OX40 agonist ivuxolimab. These receptors were taken from an adult with an advanced solid tumor such as melanoma, head and neck, liver or kidney cancer.

The chain links TRBV5-1 to TRBJ2-3; D is unclear. The CDR3 is made up of 13 amino acids. Germline V gene data show CDR1 as SGHRS and CDR2 as YFSETQ. The germline V and J ends were trimmed by 4 bases and 5 bases, with 11 bases remaining between them. CDR3 sequence (DNA): TGCGCCAGCAGCCCGATTGTGAGAGATACGCAGTATTTT. Amino acids: CASSPIVRDTQYF.

CDR3: CASSLGQVYQETQYF. CDR3 coding DNA: TGTGCCAGCAGCTTGGGACAGGTTTACCAAGAGACCCAGTACTTC. The chain carries TRBV5-4 and TRBJ2-5; D might be TRBD1 (6 bases). This CDR3 contains 15 residues. V lost 0 bases, J lost 0 bases, and 9 bases lay in between. The germline CDR1 and CDR2 sequences are SGHNT and YYREEE (reference sequence).

The V gene is TRBV4-2, the J gene TRBJ2-5, with D possibly being TRBD1 (5 bases). V lost 0 bases and J lost 1, with 9 bases in between. Germline V gene sequence: CDR1 LGHNA, CDR2 YNFKEQ. The CDR3 totals 15 residues. The CDR3 loop is CASSQDGAVQETQYF. CDR3 DNA sequence: TGTGCCAGCAGCCAAGATGGGGCAGTCCAAGAGACCCAGTACTTC.

The chain uses TRBV19 and TRBJ1-1; 8 nucleotides agree with TRBD1. CDR3 size: 14 residues. With V trimmed by 5 bases and J by 3 bases, 5 bases remained unmatched. Germline V gene data show CDR1 as LNHDA and CDR2 as SQIVND (reference sequence). In nucleotides, the CDR3 is TGTGCCAGTAGTTTTACAGGGGGAGACACTGAAGCTTTCTTT. Its translation is CASSFTGGDTEAFF.

The rearrangement uses TRBV5-6 and TRBJ2-7; D may be TRBD1 (6 bases). In germline, CDR1 is SGHDT, CDR2 YYEEEE. The V end lost 4 bases, the J end lost 6 bases, and 11 bases lay between the germline ends. This CDR3 has 12 residues. The CDR3 loop reads CASSLEGVEQYF. CDR3 nucleotides: TGTGCCAGCAGCCTAGAGGGGGTCGAGCAGTACTTC.

J is TRBJ2-2 and V is TRBV28; 10 bases fit TRBD1. This CDR3 contains 15 residues. V trimming: 10 bases; J trimming: 4 bases; junction bases outside the gene matches: 9. Germline V lookup: CDR1 MDHEN, CDR2 SYDVKM. The CDR3 loop reads CATQTGGDATGELFF. CDR3 sequence (DNA): TGTGCCACCCAGACAGGGGGCGACGCCACCGGGGAGCTGTTTTTT. Filled out from reference TRBV28 and TRBJ2-2, the complete variable domain reads DVKVTQSSRYLVKRTGEKVFLECVQDMDHENMFWYRQDPGLGLRLIYFSYDVKMKEKGDIPEGYSVSREKKERFSLILESASTNQTSMYLCATQTGGDATGELFFGEGSRLTVL.

The V gene is TRBV28, the J gene TRBJ2-2; D not certain. CDR3 length: 13 amino acids. V was cut by 8 bases and J by 5 bases, with 12 bases left in between. Germline lookup yields CDR1 MDHEN and CDR2 SYDVKM. The CDR3, as DNA: TGTGCCAGCGCGACAACGCGAACCGGGGAGCTGTTTTTT. The encoded protein is CASATTRTGELFF.

The chain joins TRBV9 to TRBJ1-1; D unresolved. The CDR3 consists of 14 residues. Trimming removed 0 bases from V and 0 bases from J, with 6 bases in between. Germline V CDR1 and CDR2: SGDLS, YYNGEE. The CDR3 DNA reads TGTGCCAGCAGCGTAGGGCCGCTGAACACTGAAGCTTTCTTT. This encodes CASSVGPLNTEAFF.

This chain uses TRBV11-3 with TRBJ2-3; a weak D match, TRBD1 (5 bases). The CDR3 is 13 residues long. The germline gives CDR1 SGHNT, CDR2 YENEEA. The germline V and J ends were trimmed by 1 base and 8 bases, with 10 bases remaining between them. The CDR3 sequence is CASSLVGAGTQYF. CDR3 DNA sequence: TGTGCCAGCAGCTTAGTAGGGGCTGGTACGCAGTATTTT.

The rearrangement links TRBV19 to TRBJ1-1, with TRBD1 identical over 7 bases. Germline-derived CDR1 and CDR2 are LNHDA and SQIVND (reference sequence). The trim removed 6 bases at V and 3 bases at J, leaving 7 bases unmatched. The CDR3 runs 14 residues. As DNA, the CDR3 is TGTGCCAGTAGCCTGACAGGGAGGGACACTGAAGCTTTCTTT. Its protein product is CASSLTGRDTEAFF.

This chain links TRBV5-1 with TRBJ2-7; 10 bases match TRBD1. V dropped 7 bases and J dropped 1; count of bases not matched to a gene: 8. CDR3 size: 15 residues. Per germline, CDR1 SGHRS and CDR2 YFSETQ. This CDR3 reads CASARGTGESYEQYV. CDR3 coding DNA: TGCGCCAGCGCAAGAGGGACAGGGGAGTCCTACGAGCAGTACGTC.

The V gene is TRBV9, the J gene TRBJ2-7; D is perhaps TRBD1 (5 bases). Germline CDR1 is SGDLS and CDR2 is YYNGEE. V lost 0 bases to trimming and J lost 7 bases, with 11 bases between them. This CDR3 spans 13 amino acids. CDR3 sequence (DNA): TGTGCCAGCAGCGTAGAGGCTAGGGGTGAGCAGTACGTC. It translates to CASSVEARGEQYV.

The genes are TRBV7-6 and TRBJ1-6; 7 nucleotides align to TRBD1. J lost 5 bases, V lost 5 bases, and 6 bases had no gene match. Germline CDR1 SGHVS, CDR2 FNYEAQ. The CDR3 consists of 15 residues. The CDR3 DNA reads as TGTGCCAGCAGCCTTAGACAGGGCGATAATTCACCCCTCCACTTT. Amino acids: CASSLRQGDNSPLHF.

CDR3 in amino acids: CASSLERNTIYF. Here the CDR3 DNA reads TGTGCCAGCAGCTTAGAGAGAAACACCATATATTTT. The chain is built from TRBV5-6 and TRBJ1-3; D is uncertain. The CDR3 spans 12 residues. Germline CDR1 and CDR2: SGHDT and YYEEEE. V lost 2 bases, J lost 5 bases, and 5 bases lay in between.

The chain links TRBV19 to TRBJ1-2; 11 nucleotides align to TRBD1. Trimming removed 4 bases from V and 2 bases from J; junction bases left unmatched: 9. CDR3 length: 17 amino acids. Germline CDR1 reads LNHDA; CDR2 reads SQIVND (reference sequence). The CDR3 DNA reads as TGTGCCAGTAGTACAGAAGAGGGACAGGGGGTAAACTATGGCTACACCTTC. The encoded protein is CASSTEEGQGVNYGYTF.

The chain carries TRBV6-5 and TRBJ2-4; 9 nucleotides line up with TRBD1. After removal of 9 bases from V and 7 bases from J, the junction contained 1 base not matched to a gene. The germline CDR1 and CDR2 sequences are MNHEY and SVGAGI. This CDR3 has 11 amino acids. In nucleotides, the CDR3 is TGTGCCAGTGGACAGGGGAACATTCAGTACTTC. Residues: CASGQGNIQYF.

In this sample, this clone turned up once. The V and J genes are TRBV9 and TRBJ2-1; 9 bases fit TRBD2. CDR3 length: 15 amino acids. Germline lookup yields CDR1 SGDLS and CDR2 YYNGEE. Germline trimming cut 3 bases from V and 5 bases from J; bases unmatched to any gene: 6. The CDR3 region is CASSGGLAGNNEQFF. In DNA form, the CDR3 reads TGTGCCAGCAGCGGAGGGCTAGCGGGGAACAATGAGCAGTTCTTC.

The chain is built from TRBV9 and TRBJ2-3; no reliable D call. V was shortened by 4 bases and J by 0 bases, with 21 bases between the two germline ends. Germline CDR1 and CDR2: SGDLS and YYNGEE. This CDR3 spans 18 amino acids. The chain's CDR3 is CASSRQLLSQTSTDTQYF. In DNA, the CDR3 is TGTGCCAGCAGCAGACAATTATTGTCCCAGACTAGCACAGATACGCAGTATTTT.

The gene calls are TRBV7-6 and TRBJ2-1, with D possibly called TRBD1 or TRBD2 (5 bases each). Per the germline V gene, CDR1 is SGHVS and CDR2 is FNYEAQ. V was shortened by 5 bases and J by 0 bases, with 11 bases between the two germline ends. The CDR3 covers 15 residues. The CDR3 spells CASSKEGSSYNEQFF. The CDR3 DNA is TGTGCCAGCAGCAAAGAGGGGAGCTCCTACAATGAGCAGTTCTTC.

The rearrangement uses TRBV14 and TRBJ2-1, with TRBD2 identical over 9 bases. The CDR3 sequence is 17 residues long. J lost 6 bases, V lost 0 bases, and 9 bases had no gene match. CDR1 and CDR2 (germline): SGHDN, FVKESK. This chain's CDR3 is CASSQEGGAGGSNEQFF. In DNA form, the CDR3 reads TGTGCCAGCAGCCAAGAAGGAGGAGCGGGGGGTTCCAATGAGCAGTTCTTC.

The chain has TRBV5-1 and TRBJ2-1; D may correspond to TRBD1 or TRBD2 (6 bases each). V dropped 4 bases and J dropped 6 bases, with 20 bases sitting between them. There are 16 residues in the CDR3. From germline, CDR1 is SGHRS and CDR2 YFSETQ. The CDR3 region is CASSRARVEGGNEQFF. The CDR3 DNA sequence: TGCGCCAGCAGCCGAGCTAGGGTTGAGGGGGGCAATGAGCAGTTCTTC.

The V call is TRBV11-1, the J call TRBJ1-3, with D tentatively TRBD1 (6 bases). The CDR3 has 15 amino acids. Germline values: CDR1 SGHAT, CDR2 FQDESV (reference sequence). Trimming took 4 bases from V and 0 from J, leaving 10 bases between them. CDR3 DNA: TGTGCCAGCAGCTCGAGGACAGTCTCTGGAAACACCATATATTTT. It encodes CASSSRTVSGNTIYF. The variable domain in full, completed from reference TRBV11-1 and TRBJ1-3, reads EAEVAQSPRYKITEKSQAVAFWCDPISGHATLYWYRQILGQGPELLVQFQDESVVDDSQLPKDRFSAERLKGVDSTLKIQPAELGDSAMYLCASSSRTVSGNTIYFGEGSWLTVV.

The chain combines TRBV7-4 with TRBJ1-4; no clear D gene. V gave up 3 bases and J gave up 6 bases, with 14 bases separating them. The CDR3 consists of 15 residues. The V gene's germline CDR1 is SGHVT and CDR2 SQSDAQ. CDR3 coding DNA: TGTGCCAGCAGCTTGCACCTTCGGAGCTATGAAAAACTGTTTTTT. Translated, it gives CASSLHLRSYEKLFF.

The CDR3 sequence is CASSGQKNTEAFF. CDR3 nucleotide sequence: TGTGCCAGCAGTGGACAGAAGAACACTGAAGCTTTCTTT. The chain combines TRBV5-8 with TRBJ1-1, with a possible D match to TRBD1 (6 bases). The germline V gene encodes CDR1 SGHTS and CDR2 YDEGEE. The CDR3 runs to 13 residues. The V end was cut by 5 bases, the J end by 1 base, with 9 bases between.

This clone was seen a few times. This rearrangement joins TRBV11-3 to TRBJ1-1; TRBD1 matches at 7 bases. The germline V gene has CDR1 SGHNT and CDR2 YENEEA. This CDR3 region has 13 residues. V trimming: 6 bases; J trimming: 8 bases; junction bases outside the gene matches: 9. This CDR3 reads CASSITPTGEAFF. The CDR3 DNA is TGTGCCAGCAGTATAACGCCGACAGGGGAAGCTTTCTTT.

The chain recombines TRBV28 with TRBJ1-2, with D perhaps TRBD1 (5 bases). Deletions cut 0 bases from V and 4 bases from J, with 9 bases between. CDR1 is MDHEN and CDR2 is SYDVKM in the germline V gene. The CDR3 has 14 residues. For the CDR3, the DNA is TGTGCCAGCAGTTTATGGGACAAAGCCTATGGCTACACCTTC. This encodes CASSLWDKAYGYTF.

V usage is TRBV4-1 and J usage is TRBJ1-4; D remains ambiguous. There are 12 residues in the CDR3. Germline CDR1 and CDR2: MGHRA and YSYEKL. V dropped 4 bases and J dropped 3 bases, with 3 bases sitting between them. The CDR3 nucleotides read TGCGCCAGCAGCCCATCTAATGAAAAACTGTTTTTT. Its protein product is CASSPSNEKLFF.

The chain recombines TRBV5-1 with TRBJ1-2; 7 bases align to TRBD1. Germline V gene sequence: CDR1 SGHRS, CDR2 YFSETQ. The CDR3 is 15 amino acids. The V and J ends lost 4 bases and 4 bases, in that order; junction bases with no gene match: 10. The CDR3 reads CASSQEGGLGYGYTF. Written as DNA, the CDR3 is TGCGCCAGCAGCCAGGAAGGGGGCTTGGGCTATGGCTACACCTTC.